The present T cell receptor beta chain was sequenced within a study of radiotherapy plus CTLA-4 blockade in lung cancer. Background on the study: Patients showed objective responses in 15% to 20% of cases, and disease control was achieved by roughly 30%. Overall study findings and caveats: TCR clones originating in tumors grew in number in blood after radiotherapy plus ipilimumab.

TCRdb's table, derived via immunoSEQ multiplex PCR, lists solely in-frame clones and lacks some. The data hold around 80,000 clones, with over 80% observed a single time. Those patients who had chemo-refractory metastatic non-small-cell lung cancer were given focal radiation along with CTLA-4 blockade through ipilimumab. Germline V lookup: CDR1 SGHTA, CDR2 FQGTGA. The CDR3 is 15 residues long. With 6 bases removed from V and 8 bases from J, the gap between germline ends came to 22 bases. Comment on this clone: Its antigen is not identified.

The sequenced sample was peripheral blood, obtained from a patient treated with radiotherapy plus ipilimumab. The receptor was isolated from a human donor with non-small cell lung cancer who had stable disease on radiotherapy plus ipilimumab. The rearrangement links TRBV7-3 to TRBJ1-2, with D possibly being TRBD1 (5 bases). The CDR3 DNA sequence: TGTGCCAGCAGTCAGGGAGGTCCCGTGGTGGCGGGCTACACCTTC. Its translation: CASSQGGPVVAGYTF.